Below, 9 T cell receptor beta chains from the same sample are listed, as sequenced in a study of blood T cell repertoires in COVID-19. Clones were read by immunoSEQ multiplex PCR, and TCRdb kept only the in-frame ones, dropping some. The sample holds some 300,000 clones; more than 70% are singletons and the top ten take over 6%. The sequencing sample was made of peripheral blood. These receptors were taken from a woman in her thirties who had recovered from COVID-19.

This clone has more than one count but fewer than ten. The V gene is TRBV20-1, the J gene TRBJ1-1, with 8 bases that match TRBD1. The CDR3 covers 11 residues. Germline V gene lookup returns CDR1 DFQATT and CDR2 SNEGSKA (reference sequence). Losses at the gene ends were 5 bases for V and 8 bases for J; bases not matched to a gene: 4. In DNA, the CDR3 is TGCAGTGCTGGCAACAGGGGGGAAGCTTTCTTT. Translation: CSAGNRGEAFF.

The chain employs TRBV5-1 and TRBJ2-5, with 11 nucleotides matching TRBD1. CDR1 and CDR2 (germline): SGHRS, YFSETQ. The CDR3 contains 14 residues. V was pared by 4 bases and J by 5 bases, with 4 bases of the junction left unmatched. CDR3 DNA: TGCGCCAGCAGCGGGACAGGGGGGCGGGAGACCCAGTACTTC. Translated, it gives CASSGTGGRETQYF.

The genes are TRBV6-5 and TRBJ1-5; possibly TRBD1 for D (6 bases). CDR1 is MNHEY and CDR2 is SVGAGI in the germline V gene. This CDR3 region has 15 residues. V lost 9 bases to trimming and J lost 1 base, with 16 bases between them. The CDR3 protein is CASLPGQKSNQPQHF. CDR3 DNA: TGTGCCAGTCTACCTGGACAGAAGAGCAATCAGCCCCAGCATTTT.

The V and J genes are TRBV2 and TRBJ1-1; 7 bases match TRBD1. This CDR3 spans 14 amino acids. V shed 4 bases, J shed 0 bases, and the junction held 2 bases outside the gene matches. Germline CDR1 and CDR2: SNHLY and FYNNEI. CDR3: CASSGDSLNTEAFF. In DNA form, the CDR3 reads TGTGCCAGCAGTGGGGACAGCTTGAACACTGAAGCTTTCTTT. The full variable domain, rest sourced from reference TRBV2 and TRBJ1-1, is EPEVTQTPSHQVTQMGQEVILRCVPISNHLYFYWYRQILGQKVEFLVSFYNNEISEKSEIFDDQFSVERPDGSNFTLKIRSTKLEDSAMYFCASSGDSLNTEAFFGQGTRLTVV.

The J gene is TRBJ1-4, the V gene TRBV9, with D possibly being TRBD1 (6 bases). The CDR3 is 16 amino acids. CDR1 is SGDLS, CDR2 YYNGEE, per germline. V was cut by 0 bases and J by 0 bases, with 9 bases left in between. The CDR3 DNA sequence: TGTGCCAGCAGCGTAGAGGGGGAAGCAACTAATGAAAAACTGTTTTTT. This codes for CASSVEGEATNEKLFF.

The chain employs TRBV10-1 and TRBJ2-7; 10 bases agree with TRBD2. There are 16 residues in the CDR3. V was clipped by 6 bases and J by 0 bases; unmatched bases: 8. CDR1 and CDR2 from the germline V gene are WNHNN and SYGVQD (reference sequence). The CDR3 reads CASSPGLAGVSYEQYF. CDR3 in DNA: TGCGCCAGCAGCCCCGGGCTAGCGGGGGTCTCCTACGAGCAGTACTTC.

The CDR3: CASRDRGTSTDTQYF. The CDR3, as DNA: TGTGCCAGCAGGGACAGGGGGACTAGCACAGATACGCAGTATTTT. The J gene is TRBJ2-3, the V gene TRBV2; 10 nucleotides align to TRBD1. V shed 6 bases, J shed 0 bases, and the junction held 3 bases outside the gene matches. Germline V lookup: CDR1 SNHLY, CDR2 FYNNEI. The CDR3 has 15 amino acids.

This clone was recorded once. Other DNA sequences in the sample encode the same CDR3. V is TRBV19 and J is TRBJ1-1, with D uncertain. The CDR3 covers 14 residues. Germline V gives CDR1 LNHDA, CDR2 SQIVND (reference sequence). V was clipped by 3 bases and J by 1 base, with 9 bases between them. The CDR3: CASSIGQRNTEAFF. CDR3 bases: TGTGCCAGTAGTATTGGCCAACGGAACACTGAAGCTTTCTTT. Full variable domain (missing parts from reference TRBV19 and TRBJ1-1): DGGITQSPKYLFRKEGQNVTLSCEQNLNHDAMYWYRQDPGQGLRLIYYSQIVNDFQKGDIAEGYSVSREKKESFPLTVTSAQKNPTAFYLCASSIGQRNTEAFFGQGTRLTVV.

This sequence joins TRBV12-3 or TRBV12-4 and TRBJ2-5, with D tentatively TRBD2 (6 bases). The V and J ends lost 7 bases and 2 bases respectively, with 11 bases between them. This CDR3 spans 13 amino acids. Written as DNA, the CDR3 is TGTGCCAGCACCCCTGGAGGGCAAGAGACCCAGTACTTC. Its translation is CASTPGGQETQYF.